The 22 T cell receptor beta chains listed next were all sequenced from one sample in a study of cytomegalovirus exposure and HLA in healthy donors. Primers included in the PCR were 60 Vbeta and 13 Jbeta primers. Some clones are missing from TCRdb's copy, which holds only in-frame ones; the method was immunoSEQ multiplex PCR. The repertoire holds approximately 70,000 clones, with around 80% as singletons. What was sequenced was PBMCs. Source of these receptors: a man aged 35-49 years in good health and CMV-seronegative.

This clone was recorded only once. This chain uses TRBV4-1 with TRBJ2-7, with TRBD1 matching 10 bases. Germline values: CDR1 MGHRA, CDR2 YSYEKL. V was clipped by 2 bases and J by 8 bases; unmatched bases: 9. The CDR3 totals 15 residues. The chain's CDR3 is CASSQNLGQGSKQYF. CDR3 nucleotides: TGCGCCAGCAGCCAAAACTTGGGACAGGGGAGCAAGCAGTACTTC.

To note about this clone: A read error may produce the germline difference seen at one junction end. This CDR3 reads CSSSLAIGTETNEKLFF. CDR3 nucleotide sequence: TGTTCCAGCAGCTTAGCCATAGGGACAGAGACTAATGAAAAACTGTTTTTT. The gene calls are TRBV7-9 and TRBJ1-4, with TRBD1 identical over 7 bases. Germline values: CDR1 SEHNR, CDR2 FQNEAQ (reference sequence). This CDR3 is 17 amino acids long.

This clone has just a few counts. A far larger clone differs by one base, so this is likely a read error. The J gene is TRBJ2-7, the V gene TRBV11-2; D might be TRBD2 (6 bases). Per germline, CDR1 SGHAT and CDR2 FQNNGV. The CDR3 sequence is 13 residues long. The CDR3 protein is CASSPRGLYGQYF. CDR3 DNA sequence: TGTGCCAGCAGCCCTAGGGGACTCTACGGGCAGTACTTC.

The rearrangement joins TRBV5-1 to TRBJ2-1, with 15 bases identical to TRBD2. The CDR3 is 15 amino acids. Germline CDR1 is SGHRS and CDR2 is YFSETQ. With 4 bases clipped from V and 10 bases from J, the junction kept 6 bases outside the gene matches. CDR3 sequence (DNA): TGCGCCAGCAGCAAAGGACTAGCGGGAGGGATGGAGCAGTTCTTC. This translates into CASSKGLAGGMEQFF.

Comment on this clone: At one end the junction does not follow the germline gene, possibly because of a read error. This chain connects TRBV7-3 to TRBJ1-2; D not certain. The CDR3 contains 16 residues. Germline V gene data show CDR1 as SGHTA and CDR2 as FQGTGA. The CDR3 loop reads CASSQIQGGTNYGYTF. The DNA for the CDR3 is TGCGCCAGCAGCCAAATCCAAGGAGGAACGAACTATGGCTACACCTTC.

This chain connects TRBV5-4 to TRBJ2-5; unclear D gene. Trimming took 4 bases from V and 3 from J, leaving 7 bases between them. Germline lookup yields CDR1 SGHNT and CDR2 YYREEE (reference sequence). The CDR3 contains 12 residues. The CDR3 bases are TGTGCCAGCAGCCAGAACGAAGAGACCCAGTACTTC. It is translated as CASSQNEETQYF.

The V call is TRBV2, the J call TRBJ2-1, with TRBD2 identical over 9 bases. The trim removed 0 bases at V and 8 bases at J, leaving 11 bases unmatched. Germline CDR1 reads SNHLY; CDR2 reads FYNNEI. CDR3 length equals 17 residues. CDR3 DNA: TGTGCCAGCAGTGAAGCTTCGGCGGGGGGGCCGGGGTATGAGCAGTTCTTC. Translation gives CASSEASAGGPGYEQFF.

As DNA, the CDR3 is TGCAGCGTTATGTGGCGGGAGAAGGGTACGCAGTATTTT. Its translation is CSVMWREKGTQYF. The rearrangement uses TRBV29-1 and TRBJ2-3, with 7 bases identical to TRBD2. Germline CDR1 and CDR2: SQVTM and ANQGSEA. The CDR3 is 13 amino acids. The V gene end was trimmed by 5 bases and the J gene end by 8 bases; junction bases not matched to a gene: 10.

This chain joins TRBV7-8 and TRBJ2-7; a possible D gene is TRBD1 (6 bases). With 5 bases removed from V and 3 bases from J, the gap between germline ends came to 11 bases. The CDR3 covers 13 residues. Germline CDR1 reads SGHVS; CDR2 reads FQNEAQ. CDR3 sequence (DNA): TGTGCCAGCAGCGGCGGACAGCACTACGAGCAGTACTTC. Amino acids: CASSGGQHYEQYF.

V gene TRBV7-2 combines with J gene TRBJ1-2; tentatively, D is TRBD1 (5 bases). The V end lost 8 bases, the J end lost 4 bases, and 11 bases lay between the germline ends. Germline V CDR1 and CDR2: SGHTA, FQGNSA. CDR3 length: 12 amino acids. CDR3 in amino acids: CASLLGPYGYTF. The CDR3 nucleotides are TGTGCCAGCTTACTGGGGCCCTATGGCTACACCTTC.

V is TRBV5-1 and J is TRBJ2-7; D is undetermined. This CDR3 region has 15 residues. V was clipped by 2 bases and J by 0 bases, with 12 bases between them. Germline lookup yields CDR1 SGHRS and CDR2 YFSETQ. This CDR3 is CASSFQALSSYEQYF. CDR3 bases: TGCGCCAGCAGCTTTCAGGCCCTGAGCTCCTACGAGCAGTACTTC.

CDR3 residues: CASIGTEAYEQYF. In nucleotides, the CDR3 is TGTGCCAGCATCGGGACAGAGGCCTACGAGCAGTACTTC. V and J are TRBV2 and TRBJ2-7; 7 bases line up with TRBD1. J gave up 2 bases and V 7 bases, and 5 bases lay outside the gene matches. The germline CDR1 and CDR2 sequences are SNHLY and FYNNEI. The CDR3 totals 13 residues.

V and J are TRBV19 and TRBJ2-7; D possibly corresponds to TRBD2 (6 bases). The germline V gene has CDR1 LNHDA and CDR2 SQIVND (reference sequence). V shed 3 bases and J shed 1 base, with 10 bases lying between them. The CDR3 runs 14 residues. CDR3 region: CASSMGAGSYEQYF. The CDR3 DNA reads as TGTGCCAGTAGTATGGGTGCGGGGTCCTACGAGCAGTACTTC.

The J gene is TRBJ2-7, the V gene TRBV28, with D unclear. Per the germline V gene, CDR1 is MDHEN and CDR2 is SYDVKM. CDR3 length: 11 residues. V was cut by 7 bases and J by 4 bases, with 8 bases left in between. The CDR3 loop is CASTRAYEQYF. The CDR3 DNA is TGTGCCAGCACCAGAGCGTACGAGCAGTACTTC.

The chain combines TRBV7-3 with TRBJ1-1; 7 bases match TRBD1. There are 14 residues in the CDR3. Germline CDR1 is SGHTA and CDR2 is FQGTGA. Losses at the gene ends were 3 bases for V and 1 base for J; bases not matched to a gene: 2. The CDR3 loop reads CASSLGTANTEAFF. CDR3 DNA: TGTGCCAGCAGCTTGGGGACAGCGAACACTGAAGCTTTCTTT.

V is TRBV29-1 and J is TRBJ1-1, with 10 bases aligning to TRBD1. V dropped 6 bases and J dropped 4; count of bases not matched to a gene: 2. From germline, CDR1 is SQVTM and CDR2 ANQGSEA. The CDR3 is made up of 12 amino acids. CDR3 loop: CSVWDRGTEAFF. CDR3 DNA sequence: TGCAGCGTCTGGGACAGGGGCACTGAAGCTTTCTTT.

The genes are TRBV10-1 and TRBJ2-2, with D hard to call. Germline V gene data show CDR1 as WNHNN and CDR2 as SYGVQD (reference sequence). The CDR3 is made up of 13 amino acids. The V end was cut by 6 bases, the J end by 8 bases, with 13 bases between. As DNA, the CDR3 is TGCGCCAGCAGCCCCGAGTTCCGTGGGGAGCTGTTTTTT. Translated, it gives CASSPEFRGELFF.

The J gene is TRBJ1-6, the V gene TRBV7-8; 7 bases agree with TRBD1. Germline CDR1 and CDR2: SGHVS and FQNEAQ. V lost 5 bases to trimming and J lost 7 bases; unmatched junction nucleotides: 8. The CDR3 extends over 15 amino acids. The CDR3 spells CASSPSGTANSPLHF. The CDR3 DNA follows: TGTGCCAGCAGCCCATCCGGGACAGCCAATTCACCCCTCCACTTT.

This clone was counted once. Mismatch with germline at one junction end may stem from a read error. CDR3: CASSPGTGGYNSPLNF. The CDR3 DNA follows: TGCGCCAGCAGCCCCGGGACAGGGGGTTATAATTCACCCCTCAACTTT. The chain employs TRBV5-1 and TRBJ1-6, with 11 bases fitting TRBD1. The CDR3 contains 16 residues. Germline-derived CDR1 and CDR2 are SGHRS and YFSETQ.

V usage is TRBV28 and J usage is TRBJ1-4; 7 bases map to TRBD1. The germline CDR1 and CDR2 sequences are MDHEN and SYDVKM. The V and J ends lost 9 bases and 8 bases, in that order; junction bases with no gene match: 9. The CDR3 loop spans 13 amino acids. The CDR3 DNA is TGTGCCAGTAGGGGACAGTCTTGGGAAAAACTGTTTTTT. Its translation: CASRGQSWEKLFF.

The chain recombines TRBV7-2 with TRBJ2-1; 13 bases align to TRBD2. Germline loops: CDR1 SGHTA, CDR2 FQGNSA. CDR3 length: 17 residues. V shed 8 bases and J 0 bases; nucleotides not matched to a gene: 7. CDR3 DNA: TGTGCCAGCCGACCAACTAGCGGGGGGGTCTCCTACAATGAGCAGTTCTTC. Protein sequence: CASRPTSGGVSYNEQFF.

The CDR3 is CASSLGQSGPYEQYF. The CDR3 DNA reads TGTGCCAGCAGCTTGGGACAGTCGGGTCCTTACGAGCAGTACTTC. The genes are TRBV7-2 and TRBJ2-5, with 7 bases that match TRBD1. The end of the DNA fits TRBJ2-7 better, so the J call may be wrong. Germline values: CDR1 SGHTA, CDR2 FQGNSA. There are 15 residues in the CDR3.